This passage covers 24 T cell receptor beta chains from one sample sequenced in a study of blood T cell repertoires in COVID-19. The assay was immunoSEQ multiplex PCR, and TCRdb's table has in-frame clones only and misses some. This table holds approximately 100,000 clones, 90% to 95% found once. Sequencing used peripheral blood. These receptor sequences come from a human donor in a cohort sampled during active COVID-19.

The table lists this clone with a count of one. The chain links TRBV5-6 to TRBJ1-4; 9 bases align to TRBD1. CDR1 and CDR2 from the germline V gene are SGHDT and YYEEEE. CDR3 length equals 14 residues. The ends lost 4 bases at V and 11 bases at J; junction bases unmatched: 9. The CDR3 loop is CASSQLGTGGKLFF. CDR3 DNA: TGTGCCAGCAGCCAGCTCGGCACAGGGGGCAAACTGTTTTTT.

Notes on this clone: This sample also contains other DNA sequences that code for the same CDR3. V usage is TRBV27 and J usage is TRBJ1-1; D unclear. With 3 bases removed from V and 0 bases from J, the gap between germline ends came to 5 bases. The CDR3 covers 13 residues. Germline V gene sequence: CDR1 MNHEY, CDR2 SMNVEV (reference sequence). The CDR3 reads CASSLRMNTEAFF. CDR3 sequence (DNA): TGTGCCAGCAGTTTGAGGATGAACACTGAAGCTTTCTTT.

This chain connects TRBV7-8 to TRBJ2-7, with D perhaps matching TRBD2 (6 bases). V lost 1 base to trimming and J lost 3 bases, with 7 bases between them. The CDR3 length is 13 residues. Looked up from germline, CDR1 is SGHVS and CDR2 is FQNEAQ. The CDR3 sequence is CASSLGGVYEQYF. The CDR3 DNA reads TGTGCCAGCAGCTTAGGGGGGGTCTACGAGCAGTACTTC.

The rearrangement links TRBV10-3 to TRBJ2-7, with 12 bases that match TRBD2. V trimming: 5 bases; J trimming: 2 bases; junction bases outside the gene matches: 4. The germline V gene encodes CDR1 ENHRY and CDR2 SYGVKD. This CDR3 comprises 15 residues. The DNA of the CDR3 is TGTGCCATCAGTCAAGGACTAGCGGGACCCTACGAGCAGTACTTC. Translated, it gives CAISQGLAGPYEQYF.

The V and J genes are TRBV13 and TRBJ2-1; D uncertain. Trimming shortened V by 5 bases and J by 4 bases, and 6 bases separated the two germline ends. Germline CDR1 PRHDT, CDR2 FYEKMQ (reference sequence). The CDR3 covers 12 residues. The chain's CDR3 is CASSLLYNEQFF. The CDR3 coding sequence is TGTGCCAGCAGCCTGTTATACAATGAGCAGTTCTTC. Based on the CDR3 plus reference TRBV13 and TRBJ2-1, the full variable domain is AAGVIQSPRHLIKEKRETATLKCYPIPRHDTVYWYQQGPGQDPQFLISFYEKMQSDKGSIPDRFSAQQFSDYHSELNMSSLELGDSALYFCASSLLYNEQFFGPGTRLTVL.

The chain is built from TRBV5-1 and TRBJ1-3, with a tentative D call TRBD1 (6 bases). V lost 4 bases and J 4 bases, leaving 15 bases between the germline ends. There are 15 residues in the CDR3. Germline assignment: CDR1 SGHRS and CDR2 YFSETQ. The CDR3 region has the DNA TGCGCCAGCAGCCCGGGCCCAGGGGACGGAAACACCATATATTTT. Its translation: CASSPGPGDGNTIYF.

This clone appeared a single time. The gene calls are TRBV5-1 and TRBJ2-7, with 9 bases that match TRBD1. The length of the CDR3 is 17 residues. From germline, CDR1 is SGHRS and CDR2 YFSETQ. V lost 2 bases to trimming and J lost 4 bases; unmatched junction nucleotides: 13. CDR3 sequence (DNA): TGCGCCAGCAGCTTCGGGACCCGGGACAGGGTTCTGTACGAGCAGTACTTC. It translates to CASSFGTRDRVLYEQYF.

The sample holds one count of this clone. Within the sample, other DNA sequences also encode this same CDR3. The chain recombines TRBV4-2 with TRBJ2-3; 13 nucleotides align to TRBD2. The V segment lost 4 bases and the J segment 1 base; nucleotides outside the gene matches: 2. Germline V gives CDR1 LGHNA, CDR2 YNFKEQ. The CDR3 extends over 16 amino acids. The CDR3 nucleotides read TGTGCCAGCAGCCCAGGGACTAGCGGGGGCACAGATACGCAGTATTTT. Its translation is CASSPGTSGGTDTQYF.

The CDR3 DNA is TGCGCCAGCAGTGAGTTCCCACCCCGGGAGGGGGGAAACACCATATATTTT. It yields the protein CASSEFPPREGGNTIYF. The chain uses TRBV10-1 and TRBJ1-3; TRBD1 is a possible D gene (5 bases). Trimming took 1 base from V and 4 from J, leaving 17 bases between them. CDR3 length: 17 amino acids. Germline loops: CDR1 WNHNN, CDR2 SYGVQD (reference sequence).

The chain couples TRBV9 to TRBJ1-1, with D perhaps matching TRBD1 (6 bases). Trimming took off 2 bases at V and 5 bases at J, with 25 bases between the two ends. Germline CDR1 reads SGDLS; CDR2 reads YYNGEE. This CDR3 region has 18 residues. CDR3 amino acids: CASSVPNGKQGIDTEAFF. Written as DNA, the CDR3 is TGTGCCAGCAGCGTCCCTAACGGAAAACAGGGAATAGATACTGAAGCTTTCTTT.

The chain has TRBV29-1 and TRBJ2-1, with a weak D call TRBD2 (6 bases). This CDR3 is built from 13 residues. CDR1 and CDR2 (germline): SQVTM, ANQGSEA. Trimming pared 7 bases from V and 8 bases from J, leaving 18 bases between. The CDR3, as DNA: TGCAGCGCGTCCGGGACTTCGCTCTATGAGCAGTTCTTC. Its protein is CSASGTSLYEQFF.

The gene calls are TRBV5-1 and TRBJ2-3, with D unresolved. Trimming took 1 base from V and 2 from J, leaving 8 bases between them. CDR1 and CDR2 from the germline V gene are SGHRS and YFSETQ. The CDR3 length is 14 residues. This CDR3 is CASSLSTATDTQYF. As DNA, the CDR3 is TGCGCCAGCAGCTTGTCAACAGCCACAGATACGCAGTATTTT.

This clone was seen only a few times. This chain links TRBV20-1 with TRBJ2-1, with 11 bases that match TRBD2. Trimming at V came to 3 bases and at J to 4 bases, leaving 5 bases not matched to a gene. CDR3 length: 15 amino acids. Per germline, CDR1 DFQATT and CDR2 SNEGSKA (reference sequence). This CDR3 is CSASSGRGGYNEQFF. The CDR3 region has the DNA TGCAGTGCTAGTAGCGGGAGGGGGGGGTACAATGAGCAGTTCTTC.

The chain has TRBV10-1 and TRBJ2-7; 9 nucleotides agree with TRBD1. CDR1 WNHNN and CDR2 SYGVQD come from the germline V gene (reference sequence). Trimming took 8 bases from V and 1 from J; bases not matched to a gene: 6. The CDR3 sequence is 14 residues long. The CDR3 DNA is TGCGCCAGCGGGTACAGGGGGCTGTCCTACGAGCAGTACTTC. It specifies CASGYRGLSYEQYF.

This chain connects TRBV7-8 to TRBJ1-5; the D gene is possibly TRBD1 (6 bases). The CDR3 loop spans 19 amino acids. Trimming pared 1 base from V and 6 bases from J, leaving 25 bases between. CDR1 SGHVS and CDR2 FQNEAQ come from the germline V gene. The CDR3 reads CASSLVMFGGGRLTQPQHF. CDR3 DNA: TGTGCCAGCAGCTTAGTAATGTTTGGGGGGGGCAGGCTGACTCAGCCCCAGCATTTT.

The rearrangement joins TRBV5-1 to TRBJ1-1; the match to TRBD1 covers 8 bases. Trimming cost V 4 bases and J 1 base; bases outside gene matches: 18. The CDR3 runs to 19 residues. CDR1 and CDR2 (germline): SGHRS, YFSETQ. In DNA form, the CDR3 reads TGCGCCAGCAGCCGAAAGATGCAGGGGGCCCATCATGAGAACACTGAAGCTTTCTTT. Protein product: CASSRKMQGAHHENTEAFF.

The V call is TRBV28, the J call TRBJ1-2, with D possibly matching TRBD1 (6 bases). The CDR3 runs to 14 residues. Germline V gene data show CDR1 as MDHEN and CDR2 as SYDVKM. With 6 bases removed from V and 4 bases from J, the gap between germline ends came to 15 bases. CDR3 DNA sequence: TGTGCCAGCAGAATACAGGGTCAAACCTATGGCTACACCTTC. It yields the protein CASRIQGQTYGYTF.

The chain links TRBV28 to TRBJ2-3; 7 positions match TRBD2. V lost 6 bases, J lost 1 base, and 4 bases stayed unmatched. Germline V gene sequence: CDR1 MDHEN, CDR2 SYDVKM. The CDR3 length is 14 residues. The CDR3 loop is CASRPAGGTDTQYF. The CDR3 DNA reads TGTGCCAGCAGGCCGGCGGGGGGCACAGATACGCAGTATTTT. Based on the CDR3 plus reference TRBV28 and TRBJ2-3, the full variable domain is DVKVTQSSRYLVKRTGEKVFLECVQDMDHENMFWYRQDPGLGLRLIYFSYDVKMKEKGDIPEGYSVSREKKERFSLILESASTNQTSMYLCASRPAGGTDTQYFGPGTRLTVL.

The chain couples TRBV7-2 to TRBJ2-1; possibly TRBD2 for D (6 bases). V shed 6 bases and J shed 5 bases, with 29 bases lying between them. This CDR3 contains 19 residues. Germline lookup yields CDR1 SGHTA and CDR2 FQGNSA. The CDR3 DNA reads TGTGCCAGCAGATTCGGTAGCGGAACCCTAGGGAAAAAAAACAATGAGCAGTTCTTC. Protein product: CASRFGSGTLGKKNNEQFF.

In DNA, the CDR3 is TGTGCCAGCAGCTTAGGGAAGTGGGCAGGCGTGGAACTGTTTTTT. Protein: CASSLGKWAGVELFF. The J gene is TRBJ1-4, the V gene TRBV13; D remains ambiguous. Germline V gives CDR1 PRHDT, CDR2 FYEKMQ (reference sequence). V dropped 0 bases and J dropped 12 bases, with 17 bases sitting between them. This CDR3 contains 15 residues.

The chain combines TRBV9 with TRBJ2-2; a possible D gene is TRBD2 (6 bases). Germline V gives CDR1 SGDLS, CDR2 YYNGEE. Trimming took off 5 bases at V and 7 bases at J, with 15 bases between the two ends. The CDR3 has 14 amino acids. This CDR3 is CASSTYGGFGELFF. In nucleotides, the CDR3 is TGTGCCAGCAGTACCTATGGGGGGTTCGGGGAGCTGTTTTTT.

CDR3 DNA: TGTGCCAGCAGCGAAGCGGGAGCGCGGAACAATGAGCAGTTCTTC. This gives the protein CASSEAGARNNEQFF. V is TRBV3-1 (or the pseudogene TRBV3-2) and J is TRBJ2-1; 8 nucleotides match TRBD2. Per germline, CDR1 LGHDT and CDR2 YNNKEL (reference sequence). V lost 5 bases to trimming and J lost 5 bases; unmatched junction nucleotides: 8. CDR3 length: 15 residues.

V usage is TRBV12-5 and J usage is TRBJ2-5, with D maybe TRBD2 (5 bases). The germline gives CDR1 LGHNT, CDR2 FRNRAP. This CDR3 has 16 residues. Trimming shortened V by 0 bases and J by 0 bases, and 11 bases separated the two germline ends. The CDR3 DNA reads as TGTGCTAGTGGTTTGGTACTTGGGGAGTACCAAGAGACCCAGTACTTC. Translation: CASGLVLGEYQETQYF. Full variable domain (remainder filled in from reference TRBV12-5 and TRBJ2-5): DARVTQTPRHKVTEMGQEVTMRCQPILGHNTVFWYRQTMMQGLELLAYFRNRAPLDDSGMPKDRFSAEMPDATLATLKIQPSEPRDSAVYFCASGLVLGEYQETQYFGPGTRLLVL.

In DNA, the CDR3 is TGTGCCAGCAGCCAATCACAGGACGAGCAGTACTTC. Its protein product is CASSQSQDEQYF. V usage is TRBV7-9 and J usage is TRBJ2-7; D is possibly TRBD1 (5 bases). This CDR3 is 12 amino acids long. Germline-derived CDR1 and CDR2 are SEHNR and FQNEAQ (reference sequence). The germline V and J ends were trimmed by 5 bases and 5 bases, with 10 bases remaining between them. Looking up the rest from reference TRBV7-9 and TRBJ2-7 gives the full variable domain: DTGVSQNPRHKITKRGQNVTFRCDPISEHNRLYWYRQTLGQGPEFLTYFQNEAQLEKSRLLSDRFSAERPKGSFSTLEIQRTEQGDSAMYLCASSQSQDEQYFGPGTRLTVT.